This T cell receptor beta chain originates from a study of blood T cell repertoires in COVID-19. Study information: COVID-19 samples, acute and convalescent, were from the United States, Italy and Spain.

As processed by the authors: Using reference gene primer amplification, nucleated cell counts were estimated. Assay used: immunoSEQ multiplex PCR; TCRdb lists only in-frame clones, some missing. That table is the source of V, J and clone size, and D and trimming were worked out from the DNA. The profile shows 650,000 to 800,000 clones, 70% to 90% of them singletons. Germline V gene sequence: CDR1 MGHRA, CDR2 YSYEKL. The V end lost 0 bases, the J end lost 0 bases, and 12 bases lay between the germline ends. CDR3 size: 16 residues. The chain couples TRBV4-1 to TRBJ2-7; maybe TRBD1 (5 bases). This TCR derives from a woman aged 18 to 35 with acute or convalescent COVID-19. The sequenced sample was peripheral blood. DNA of the CDR3: TGCGCCAGCAGCCAAGAGCAGGGCGCGAGCTCCTACGAGCAGTACTTC. It encodes CASSQEQGASSYEQYF.